The clone carrying this T cell receptor (beta chain) has just a few counts. Its antigen is unknown. The study ran its PCR with 60 Vbeta and 13 Jbeta primers. Assay used: immunoSEQ multiplex PCR; TCRdb lists only in-frame clones, some missing. The sample lists around 300,000 clones; around 90% were seen once. This specimen belongs to a study of cytomegalovirus exposure and HLA in healthy donors. In the study overall: HLA-typed donors were the source of 82 million or so unique TCRs, which an early data release held. Notes on the study in general: Researchers reported in a later analysis that a missense DCLRE1C variant was tied to TCR beta V- and J-gene trimming. In terms of immune exposure information, only CMV serostatus was available.

This CDR3 region has 16 residues. V trimming: 4 bases; J trimming: 2 bases; junction bases outside the gene matches: 9. Germline assignment: CDR1 MNHNY and CDR2 SVGAGI (reference sequence). This clonotype originated in a woman aged 18-35 years in good health and CMV-seronegative. Sequencing used PBMCs. The gene calls are TRBV6-6 and TRBJ2-7, with 9 bases identical to TRBD1. CDR3 in DNA: TGTGCCAGCAGTTGGGGGCAGGGACAGGGTGCCTACGAGCAGTACTTC. Translating gives CASSWGQGQGAYEQYF.